These T cell receptor beta chains were read from a single sample in a study of control samples from healthy donors and cancer patients. The table came from immunoSEQ multiplex PCR; TCRdb's copy has only in-frame clones and leaves some out. The table shows 120,000 or so clones, with about 95% occurring only once. Sequencing used blood. The receptor source for this set is a man aged 25 to 40 in good health. Both conserved end residues are trimmed from each CDR3. Not all rows give a size; the values are once, few, many and, for expanded clones, a class.

>-|TRBJ2-1|TRBV6-5
ASQALAGGSEQF
>few|TRBJ2-7|TRBV5-1
ASSLPKRGTGDSYEQY
>-|TRBJ1-1|TRBV30
AWSVRSEAF
>once|TRBJ2-7|TRBV7-2
ASSSRDILGYEQY
>once|TRBJ2-7|TRBV27
ASSPSLAGGIYEQY
>-|TRBJ1-2|TRBV18
ASSPVIGEITYGYT
>-|TRBJ2-2|TRBV30
AWSVRVTGELF
>-|TRBJ2-1|TRBV5-4
ASTPGTGAYNEQF
>once|TRBJ1-5|TRBV9
ASSVEGGSNQPQH
>-|TRBJ1-3|TRBV7-2
ASSLSLSGNTIY
>-|TRBJ2-1|TRBV9
ASSVGPLDLGVDEQF
>-|TRBJ2-5|TRBV5-4
ASSAGGAETQY
>-|TRBJ1-2|TRBV2
ARLTGGGGYT
>-|TRBJ1-1|TRBV19
ASSMGRFWDRGKDTEAF
>-|TRBJ1-4|TRBV19
ASRRGGGTNEKLF
>-|TRBJ2-3|TRBV21-1
ASIRLAGNLKSDTQY
>-|TRBJ2-7|TRBV7-2
ASSLAFGGIVHEQY
>-|TRBJ2-2|TRBV6-5
ASRLDRVSGELF
>-|TRBJ2-1|TRBV28
ASSGFRQGSYNEQF
>-|TRBJ1-2|TRBV4-2
ASSLGTPFYGYT
>-|TRBJ1-2|TRBV19
ASSIGTGRYYGYT
>-|TRBJ1-3|TRBV7-9
ASSLSVATTGNTIY
>-|TRBJ2-5|TRBV7-9
ASSLGRAKETQY
>-|TRBJ1-1|TRBV6-5
AASGSGYTEAF
>-|TRBJ1-1|TRBV6-6
ASSYGQNTEAF
>-|TRBJ2-7|TRBV12-3/TRBV12-4
ASSFGGGYEQY
>-|TRBJ2-3|TRBV7-3
ASSSSGGWDTQY
>-|TRBJ1-2|TRBV2
ASSGRQGGPGYYGYT
>-|TRBJ2-3|TRBV27
ASSLAGVSTDTQY
>-|TRBJ2-2|TRBV2
ASSGPGPPGELF
>-|TRBJ2-7|TRBV3-1/TRBV3-2
ASSQSTGSYEQY
>-|TRBJ1-1|TRBV10-3
AIRGTENTEAF
>-|TRBJ2-1|TRBV7-8
ASSLGQGAHNEQF
>-|TRBJ2-3|TRBV7-9
ASSLFASITDTQY
>-|TRBJ1-5|TRBV12-3/TRBV12-4
ASSLSPNQPQH
>-|TRBJ2-5|TRBV28
ASSGGRAGTGETQY
>-|TRBJ2-5|TRBV7-9
ASSAGPYQETQY
>-|TRBJ2-1|TRBV11-3
ASSLAPAGGSAEQF
>-|TRBJ1-2|TRBV27
ASSPGQGAYGYT
>-|TRBJ2-7|TRBV10-3
AISEENSYEQY
>-|TRBJ2-1|TRBV5-8
ASSYSVGEQF
>-|TRBJ1-6|TRBV13
ASPPSRPPH
>-|TRBJ2-7|TRBV4-3
ASSQKGGTTDYEQY
>few|TRBJ1-1|TRBV5-4
ASSPEGEGNTEAF
>-|TRBJ2-2|TRBV13
ASSLEVGLNTGELF
>-|TRBJ2-7|TRBV11-2
ASSYTGPYEQY
>once|TRBJ1-6|TRBV30
AWSVGGAGTYPNSPLH
>-|TRBJ1-4|TRBV12-3/TRBV12-4
ASTGGNEKLF
>-|TRBJ2-1|TRBV7-2
ASSLDRDNEQF
>-|TRBJ1-1|TRBV4-3
ASSQDAVTEAF
>-|TRBJ2-3|TRBV5-4
ASSDASTDTQY
>-|TRBJ2-2|TRBV27
ASSHTQGVGELF
>-|TRBJ2-1|TRBV5-5
ASSLAGSSSYNEQF
>once|TRBJ1-3|TRBV14
ASSQGRRGGSGNTIY
>-|TRBJ2-5|TRBV6-2/TRBV6-3
ASSYIGPTGGETQY
>-|TRBJ1-4|TRBV30
AWSPALEKLF
>-|TRBJ1-5|TRBV19
ASSMGGYTAQH
>-|TRBJ2-3|TRBV9
ASSVEVTSGPTDTQY
>-|TRBJ1-2|TRBV18
ASSSGHTPGSYGYT
>-|TRBJ1-6|TRBV2
ASRGLLGNSPLH